This T cell receptor (beta chain) was observed in a study of blood T cell repertoires in COVID-19. The overall study: T cells, B-cell-depleted T cells, or PBMCs supplied cDNA or gDNA.

Original analysis: Estimation of nucleated cell counts was performed using reference gene primer amplification. Here immunoSEQ multiplex PCR was the method, and the copy in TCRdb shows in-frame clones only, minus some. For V, J and clone size, that table is used; D and trimming come from the DNA. The profile shows roughly 290,000 clones, around nine tenths of them singletons. Participant reports of clinical history set cohort assignment. Worth noting for this clone: This CDR3 is also generated by other DNA sequences in the sample.

CDR1 is SGHRS, CDR2 YFSETQ, per germline. The CDR3 has 16 residues. V lost 4 bases, J lost 1 base, and 4 bases stayed unmatched. Specimen: PBMCs or T cells enriched from blood (not recorded which). The genes are TRBV5-1 and TRBJ2-1, with 11 bases fitting TRBD2. The clonotype comes from a woman aged 35 to 49 who had recovered from COVID-19. In nucleotides, the CDR3 is TGCGCCAGCAGCCTCACTAGCGGGAGTTCCTACAATGAGCAGTTCTTC. Its translation: CASSLTSGSSYNEQFF.